These 28 T cell receptor beta chains were sequenced from one sample in a study of PD-1 blockade in mismatch repair-deficient tumors. Antigen specificity for these receptors is unknown. The time point: 10-day in vitro stimulation with candidate neoantigen peptide 6. TCRdb's table, derived via immunoSEQ multiplex PCR, lists solely in-frame clones and lacks some. The sample shows 14,000 or so clones, 85% to 90% of them seen only once. Sequencing used cells cultured in vitro, obtained from a patient treated with pembrolizumab. These receptors originate from an adult with mismatch repair-deficient cancer.

The chain recombines TRBV28 with TRBJ1-6; no clear D gene. Germline CDR1 reads MDHEN; CDR2 reads SYDVKM. The CDR3 loop spans 14 amino acids. V was trimmed by 3 bases and J by 10 bases, leaving 13 bases between them. CDR3 nucleotides: TGTGCCAGCAGTTTGACCGGCTTCGGATCACCCCTCCACTTT. Translation: CASSLTGFGSPLHF. The full variable domain, rest sourced from reference TRBV28 and TRBJ1-6, is DVKVTQSSRYLVKRTGEKVFLECVQDMDHENMFWYRQDPGLGLRLIYFSYDVKMKEKGDIPEGYSVSREKKERFSLILESASTNQTSMYLCASSLTGFGSPLHFGNGTRLTVT.

In DNA form, the CDR3 reads TGTGCCAGCAGTTACTCACAGGGCTCTGGGGCCAACGTCCTGACTTTC. Amino acids: CASSYSQGSGANVLTF. The chain carries TRBV6-5 and TRBJ2-6, with D possibly matching TRBD1 (6 bases). Germline CDR1 is MNHEY and CDR2 is SVGAGI. The CDR3 is 16 residues long. The V end was cut by 0 bases, the J end by 0 bases, with 6 bases between.

A few counts support this clone. This sequence joins TRBV7-9 and TRBJ2-7, with 10 bases fitting TRBD2. The V segment lost 2 bases and the J segment 3 bases; nucleotides outside the gene matches: 13. Germline V gene sequence: CDR1 SEHNR, CDR2 FQNEAQ (reference sequence). The CDR3 runs 18 residues. The CDR3 protein is CASSLLAGEGLLFYEQYF. The CDR3 DNA follows: TGTGCCAGCAGCTTACTAGCGGGAGAGGGGTTACTTTTCTACGAGCAGTACTTC.

The table lists this clone with a few counts. J is TRBJ2-7 and V is TRBV5-1; D might be TRBD1 or TRBD2, each matching 6 bases. Trimming shortened V by 4 bases and J by 0 bases, and 11 bases separated the two germline ends. CDR3 size: 14 residues. CDR1 SGHRS and CDR2 YFSETQ come from the germline V gene. In DNA, the CDR3 is TGCGCCAGCAGCGATCCGGGGGCCTCCTACGAGCAGTACTTC. This codes for CASSDPGASYEQYF.

The rearrangement joins TRBV7-9 to TRBJ2-1; 8 bases agree with TRBD2. In germline, CDR1 is SEHNR, CDR2 FQNEAQ (reference sequence). CDR3 length: 16 residues. V was clipped by 2 bases and J by 0 bases; unmatched bases: 3. This CDR3 is CASSLWLAGSYNEQFF. In nucleotides, the CDR3 is TGTGCCAGCAGCTTATGGCTAGCGGGCTCCTACAATGAGCAGTTCTTC.

The V gene is TRBV25-1, the J gene TRBJ1-5, with TRBD1 identical over 7 bases. The germline CDR1 and CDR2 sequences are MGHDK and SYGVNS. The CDR3 is 14 amino acids. V lost 10 bases and J lost 3; bases outside the gene matches: 9. The CDR3 protein is CATSGTEINQPQHF. The CDR3 DNA is TGTGCCACCTCCGGGACAGAGATCAATCAGCCCCAGCATTTT.

The chain combines TRBV9 with TRBJ1-6; unclear D gene. The CDR3 is 16 residues long. Germline-derived CDR1 and CDR2 are SGDLS and YYNGEE. Trimming pared 3 bases from V and 6 bases from J, leaving 16 bases between. The CDR3 region is CASSERTSGSNSPLHF. CDR3 nucleotide sequence: TGTGCCAGCAGCGAAAGGACCTCGGGCAGTAATTCACCCCTCCACTTT.

This clone was detected once. This chain links TRBV5-4 with TRBJ2-1; 9 nucleotides match TRBD2. The CDR3 is 14 residues long. The germline gives CDR1 SGHNT, CDR2 YYREEE (reference sequence). The V gene end was trimmed by 1 base and the J gene end by 7 bases; junction bases not matched to a gene: 3. CDR3 loop: CASSLSGRWNEQFF. CDR3 nucleotides: TGTGCCAGCAGCTTGAGCGGGAGGTGGAATGAGCAGTTCTTC.

The genes are TRBV10-3 and TRBJ2-2; D perhaps matches TRBD1 (5 bases). The CDR3 consists of 16 residues. Germline-derived CDR1 and CDR2 are ENHRY and SYGVKD. The ends were cut back, 1 base at V and 4 bases at J, with 13 bases in the middle. CDR3 nucleotide sequence: TGTGCCATCAGTGAGTTAGGGGTTGAGAGCACCGGGGAGCTGTTTTTT. Translated, it gives CAISELGVESTGELFF.

The rearrangement links TRBV18 to TRBJ2-3, with 14 bases that match TRBD2. CDR1 and CDR2 from the germline V gene are KGHSH and LQKENI. With 8 bases clipped from V and 1 base from J, the junction kept 2 bases outside the gene matches. The CDR3 covers 15 residues. The CDR3 is CASAGLAGGTDTQYF. In nucleotides, the CDR3 is TGTGCCAGCGCGGGACTAGCGGGGGGCACAGATACGCAGTATTTT.

V and J are TRBV6-1 and TRBJ2-6; D is unresolved. Germline values: CDR1 MNHNS, CDR2 SASEGT. The CDR3 covers 16 residues. V was clipped by 4 bases and J by 4 bases, with 14 bases between them. The CDR3 here is CASSVKRWIGANVLTF. The CDR3 region has the DNA TGTGCCAGCAGTGTTAAACGGTGGATCGGGGCCAACGTCCTGACTTTC.

The rearrangement links TRBV7-9 to TRBJ1-4; TRBD1 agrees at 7 bases. Germline V gene sequence: CDR1 SEHNR, CDR2 FQNEAQ (reference sequence). J lost 7 bases, V lost 5 bases, and 7 bases had no gene match. This CDR3 is 14 amino acids long. CDR3 loop: CASSTTGLSEKLFF. DNA for the CDR3: TGTGCCAGCAGCACGACAGGGTTGTCTGAAAAACTGTTTTTT. The full variable domain, completed using reference TRBV7-9 and TRBJ1-4, is DTGVSQNPRHKITKRGQNVTFRCDPISEHNRLYWYRQTLGQGPEFLTYFQNEAQLEKSRLLSDRFSAERPKGSFSTLEIQRTEQGDSAMYLCASSTTGLSEKLFFGSGTQLSVL.

V gene TRBV10-3 combines with J gene TRBJ2-1; 7 bases are shared with TRBD1. Germline CDR1 ENHRY, CDR2 SYGVKD. The ends lost 0 bases at V and 6 bases at J; junction bases unmatched: 5. The CDR3 is made up of 15 amino acids. Here the CDR3 reads CAISESRAGGNEQFF. The CDR3 DNA reads as TGTGCCATCAGTGAGTCCCGGGCAGGGGGCAATGAGCAGTTCTTC.

The chain carries TRBV30 and TRBJ2-1, with 9 bases fitting TRBD2. This CDR3 contains 17 residues. V trimming: 0 bases; J trimming: 2 bases; junction bases outside the gene matches: 8. The germline V gene has CDR1 GTSNPN and CDR2 SVGIG (reference sequence). CDR3 in amino acids: CAWSVRVAGDTYNEQFF. CDR3 nucleotides: TGTGCCTGGAGTGTAAGGGTAGCGGGAGATACCTACAATGAGCAGTTCTTC.

About this clone itself: The junction departs from germline at one end; a sequencing error may be responsible. The chain carries TRBV19 and TRBJ2-7; 9 nucleotides agree with TRBD1. Germline CDR1 and CDR2: LNHDA and SQIVND (reference sequence). The CDR3 spans 14 residues. The CDR3 sequence is CASSTGTGYYGQYF. The CDR3 coding sequence is TGTGCCAGTAGTACAGGGACAGGGTACTACGGGCAGTACTTC. The full variable domain, in which reference TRBV19 and TRBJ2-7 provide the parts outside the CDR3, is DGGITQSPKYLFRKEGQNVTLSCEQNLNHDAMYWYRQDPGQGLRLIYYSQIVNDFQKGDIAEGYSVSREKKESFPLTVTSAQKNPTAFYLCASSTGTGYYGQYFGPGTRLTVT.

V gene TRBV7-6 combines with J gene TRBJ2-6; D ambiguous. Germline V gene sequence: CDR1 SGHVS, CDR2 FNYEAQ. Trimming pared 4 bases from V and 2 bases from J, leaving 6 bases between. The CDR3 covers 14 residues. For the CDR3, the DNA is TGTGCCAGCAGCTCAATGACTGGGGCCAACGTCCTGACTTTC. This encodes CASSSMTGANVLTF.

The chain combines TRBV19 with TRBJ1-2, with D hard to call. Germline values: CDR1 LNHDA, CDR2 SQIVND (reference sequence). V lost 0 bases, J lost 4 bases, and 6 bases lay in between. The CDR3 sequence is 13 residues long. For the CDR3, the DNA is TGTGCCAGTAGTATAGACGGGCGCTATGGCTACACCTTC. It is translated as CASSIDGRYGYTF.

The chain carries TRBV19 and TRBJ1-4; TRBD1 is a possible D gene (5 bases). The CDR3 has 16 residues. Germline-derived CDR1 and CDR2 are LNHDA and SQIVND (reference sequence). Trimming pared 3 bases from V and 0 bases from J, leaving 11 bases between. Here the CDR3 DNA reads TGTGCCAGTAGTATTCGGGGGGGTGCAACTAATGAAAAACTGTTTTTT. It translates to CASSIRGGATNEKLFF.

The V gene is TRBV2, the J gene TRBJ2-1; 11 bases align to TRBD2. J was trimmed by 4 bases and V by 5 bases; bases with no gene match: 7. CDR1 is SNHLY, CDR2 FYNNEI, per germline. This CDR3 is 16 amino acids long. CDR3 coding DNA: TGTGCCAGCAGTATAGCCGGGACTAGCGGTTACAATGAGCAGTTCTTC. Translating gives CASSIAGTSGYNEQFF. Full variable domain (missing parts from reference TRBV2 and TRBJ2-1): EPEVTQTPSHQVTQMGQEVILRCVPISNHLYFYWYRQILGQKVEFLVSFYNNEISEKSEIFDDQFSVERPDGSNFTLKIRSTKLEDSAMYFCASSIAGTSGYNEQFFGPGTRLTVL.

V and J are TRBV5-5 and TRBJ2-3, with a tentative D call TRBD1 (5 bases). Between the trimmed V and J ends, which lost 2 bases and 2 bases, there was a span of 12 bases. In germline, CDR1 is SGHKS, CDR2 YYEKEE (reference sequence). CDR3 size: 15 residues. The CDR3 reads CASSLPGPYTDTQYF. The CDR3 DNA is TGTGCCAGCAGCTTACCAGGGCCATACACAGATACGCAGTATTTT. The variable domain in full, completed from reference TRBV5-5 and TRBJ2-3, reads DAGVTQSPTHLIKTRGQQVTLRCSPISGHKSVSWYQQVLGQGPQFIFQYYEKEERGRGNFPDRFSARQFPNYSSELNVNALLLGDSALYLCASSLPGPYTDTQYFGPGTRLTVL.

The chain recombines TRBV30 with TRBJ2-2; D is unclear. CDR1 and CDR2 (germline): GTSNPN, SVGIG (reference sequence). The V end was cut by 4 bases, the J end by 1 base, with 13 bases between. The CDR3 is made up of 15 amino acids. The CDR3 coding sequence is TGTGCCTGGACCATGGTAAACTGGAACACCGGGGAGCTGTTTTTT. Protein sequence: CAWTMVNWNTGELFF.

The rearrangement links TRBV10-3 to TRBJ1-4, with a tentative D call TRBD1 (5 bases). V shed 8 bases and J shed 5 bases, with 12 bases lying between them. CDR1 and CDR2 (germline): ENHRY, SYGVKD. The CDR3 length is 13 residues. CDR3 bases: TGTGCCATCCGCCAGGGCCGAAATGAAAAACTGTTTTTT. Translated: CAIRQGRNEKLFF.

This chain joins TRBV28 and TRBJ2-5, with TRBD2 matching over 13 bases. Germline CDR1 is MDHEN and CDR2 is SYDVKM. V gave up 8 bases and J gave up 5 bases; unmatched junction bases: 11. This CDR3 has 16 residues. The CDR3 is CASLRLAGGPMETQYF. The CDR3 DNA follows: TGTGCCAGCCTAAGACTAGCGGGAGGCCCCATGGAGACCCAGTACTTC.

J is TRBJ2-7 and V is TRBV29-1; D is unclear. The CDR3 totals 10 residues. V gave up 4 bases and J gave up 7 bases, with 8 bases separating them. The V gene's germline CDR1 is SQVTM and CDR2 ANQGSEA. This CDR3 is CSVGGVEQYF. For the CDR3, the DNA is TGCAGCGTTGGGGGTGTAGAGCAGTACTTC.

The genes are TRBV11-2 and TRBJ2-1; D is possibly TRBD2 (6 bases). Trimming pared 7 bases from V and 4 bases from J, leaving 17 bases between. Germline V lookup: CDR1 SGHAT, CDR2 FQNNGV. The CDR3 length is 15 residues. The CDR3, as DNA: TGTGCCAGCATCTCTAGCGTTTCTTTATACAATGAGCAGTTCTTC. Translation gives CASISSVSLYNEQFF.

The rearrangement links TRBV6-4 to TRBJ2-1, with TRBD1 as a possible D gene (5 bases). Germline V gene sequence: CDR1 MRHNA, CDR2 SNTAGT. Trimming took 0 bases from V and 3 from J, leaving 9 bases between them. The CDR3 runs 15 residues. The CDR3 sequence is CASSDSVGDYNEQFF. In nucleotides, the CDR3 is TGTGCCAGCAGTGACTCGGTAGGGGACTACAATGAGCAGTTCTTC.

The chain joins TRBV6-5 to TRBJ1-2; D gene uncertain. The germline CDR1 and CDR2 sequences are MNHEY and SVGAGI. The CDR3 is made up of 16 amino acids. The V and J ends lost 0 bases and 1 base respectively, with 12 bases between them. The DNA of the CDR3 is TGTGCCAGCAGTTACTCGGCTAACGTCTTTAACTATGGCTACACCTTC. It is translated as CASSYSANVFNYGYTF.

The rearrangement links TRBV27 to TRBJ2-7; 9 bases agree with TRBD2. Germline V CDR1 and CDR2: MNHEY, SMNVEV (reference sequence). CDR3 size: 15 residues. Trimming at V came to 5 bases and at J to 2 bases, leaving 7 bases not matched to a gene. CDR3 DNA sequence: TGTGCCAGCAGTCGTAGCGGGAGTGGAACCTACGAGCAGTACTTC. Protein sequence: CASSRSGSGTYEQYF.